These T cell receptor beta chains were read from a single sample in a study of CD8+ T cells in alopecia areata. This table comes from immunoSEQ multiplex PCR, and its TCRdb copy is limited to in-frame clones, with some not included. The profile shows approximately 89,000 clones, roughly half of them singletons. The sample comprised NKG2D-high CD8+ T cells sorted from blood. The receptor source for this set is a human donor with alopecia areata. The CDR3 runs from the conserved cysteine through the conserved F or W. The D gene is left open where the match is weak. Size is omitted from some rows. Given values are once, few, many or a class for expanded clones.

V: TRBV5-1; J: TRBJ1-1; size: few; D: .; CDR3: CASSWGLATEAFF; DNA: TGCGCCAGCAGCTGGGGACTGGCCACTGAAGCTTTCTTT
V: TRBV7-2; J: TRBJ2-7; size: .; D: TRBD2; CDR3: CASTRLAGGSEQYF; DNA: TGTGCCAGCACCCGACTAGCGGGAGGATCCGAGCAGTACTTC
V: TRBV4-1; J: TRBJ2-7; size: .; D: .; CDR3: CASSQDRVAAYEQYF; DNA: TGCGCCAGCAGCCAAGATAGAGTAGCGGCCTACGAGCAGTACTTC
V: TRBV29-1; J: TRBJ1-1; size: few; D: .; CDR3: CSVDDDGTEAFF; DNA: TGCAGCGTTGACGACGACGGCACTGAAGCTTTCTTT
V: TRBV4-1; J: TRBJ1-1; size: once; D: .; CDR3: CASSPRSLSGNTEAFF; DNA: TGCGCCAGCAGCCCTCGTTCGCTCTCGGGGAACACTGAAGCTTTCTTT
V: TRBV7-9; J: TRBJ2-7; size: .; D: .; CDR3: CASSPSNYEQYF; DNA: TGTGCCAGCAGCCCGTCCAACTACGAGCAGTACTTC
V: TRBV4-1; J: TRBJ2-7; size: .; D: .; CDR3: CASSQEPVPYEQYF; DNA: TGCGCCAGCAGCCAAGAGCCAGTCCCCTACGAGCAGTACTTC
V: TRBV9; J: TRBJ2-3; size: .; D: .; CDR3: CASSHRPTERADTQYF; DNA: TGTGCCAGCAGCCATAGGCCCACGGAGAGGGCAGATACGCAGTATTTT
V: TRBV6-1; J: TRBJ1-1; size: .; D: .; CDR3: CASSPLGAGTEAFF; DNA: TGTGCCAGCAGCCCCCTCGGGGCTGGCACTGAAGCTTTCTTT
V: TRBV30; J: TRBJ2-1; size: once; D: TRBD2; CDR3: CACMGSGIYNEQFF; DNA: TGTGCCTGCATGGGTAGCGGGATATACAATGAGCAGTTCTTC
V: TRBV29-1; J: TRBJ2-7; size: .; D: TRBD2; CDR3: CSVVLRGVVHEQYF; DNA: TGCAGCGTTGTTTTGCGGGGGGTTGTCCACGAGCAGTACTTC
V: TRBV27; J: TRBJ2-3; size: .; D: TRBD1; CDR3: CASSSLQSTGGADTQYF; DNA: TGTGCCAGCAGTTCCCTCCAATCAACAGGGGGAGCGGATACGCAGTATTTT
V: TRBV9; J: TRBJ2-5; size: .; D: .; CDR3: CASSVDGNWETQYF; DNA: TGTGCCAGCAGCGTAGATGGGAATTGGGAGACCCAGTACTTC
V: TRBV5-6; J: TRBJ2-3; size: .; D: .; CDR3: CASRPPRSSGHATDTQYF; DNA: TGTGCCAGCAGACCGCCTCGAAGTAGCGGCCACGCCACAGATACGCAGTATTTT
V: TRBV30; J: TRBJ2-1; size: .; D: .; CDR3: CACPRGDEQFF; DNA: TGTGCCTGTCCTAGGGGGGATGAGCAGTTCTTC
V: TRBV9; J: TRBJ2-5; size: .; D: TRBD2; CDR3: CASSSGLARETQYF; DNA: TGTGCCAGCAGCTCGGGACTAGCGCGGGAGACCCAGTACTTC
V: TRBV9; J: TRBJ2-7; size: .; D: TRBD2; CDR3: CASSESGGPEQYF; DNA: TGTGCCAGCTCTGAGTCGGGAGGTCCCGAGCAGTACTTC
V: TRBV25-1; J: TRBJ2-7; size: .; D: .; CDR3: CASSDGGSSYEQYF; DNA: TGTGCCAGCAGTGATGGGGGCAGCTCCTACGAGCAGTACTTC
V: TRBV29-1; J: TRBJ1-2; size: .; D: .; CDR3: CSVESGAYGYTF; DNA: TGCAGCGTTGAATCTGGAGCCTATGGCTACACCTTC
V: TRBV28; J: TRBJ2-6; size: many; D: TRBD1; CDR3: CASSGLRGNGANVLTF; DNA: TGTGCCAGCAGTGGGCTCAGGGGGAATGGGGCCAACGTCCTGACTTTC
V: TRBV27; J: TRBJ2-7; size: once; D: .; CDR3: CASRGEGVPGEQYF; DNA: TGTGCCAGCAGGGGTGAGGGGGTACCGGGAGAGCAGTACTTC
V: TRBV7-2; J: TRBJ2-5; size: .; D: TRBD1; CDR3: CASSPGTGSYQETQYF; DNA: TGTGCCAGCAGCCCTGGGACAGGATCGTACCAAGAGACCCAGTACTTC
V: TRBV5-1; J: TRBJ2-5; size: few; D: .; CDR3: CASSLDGGQYF; DNA: TGCGCCAGCAGCTTGGACGGAGGCCAGTACTTC
V: TRBV7-9; J: TRBJ2-7; size: .; D: TRBD2; CDR3: CASSSGLQDSYEQYF; DNA: TGTGCCAGCAGCTCGGGACTACAGGATTCCTACGAGCAGTACTTC
V: TRBV30; J: TRBJ1-1; size: few; D: .; CDR3: CAWSPLLEAFF; DNA: TGTGCCTGGAGTCCCCTCTTAGAAGCTTTCTTT